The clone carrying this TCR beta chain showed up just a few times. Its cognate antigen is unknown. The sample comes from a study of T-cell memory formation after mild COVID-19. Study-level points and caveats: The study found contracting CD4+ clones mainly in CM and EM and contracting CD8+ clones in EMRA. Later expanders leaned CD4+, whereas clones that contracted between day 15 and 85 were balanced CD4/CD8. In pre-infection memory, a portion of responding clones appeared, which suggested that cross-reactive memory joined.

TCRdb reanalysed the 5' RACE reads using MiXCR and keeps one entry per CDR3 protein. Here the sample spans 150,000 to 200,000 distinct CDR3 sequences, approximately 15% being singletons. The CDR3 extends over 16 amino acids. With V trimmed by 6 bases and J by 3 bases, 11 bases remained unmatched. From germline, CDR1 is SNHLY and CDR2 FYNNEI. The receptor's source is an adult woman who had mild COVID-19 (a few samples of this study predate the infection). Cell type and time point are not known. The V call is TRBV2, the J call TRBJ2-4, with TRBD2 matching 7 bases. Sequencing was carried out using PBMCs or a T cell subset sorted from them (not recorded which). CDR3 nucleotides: TGTGCCAGCAGGCCTCGACTAGAGCGGGACAAAAACATTCAGTACTTC. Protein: CASRPRLERDKNIQYF.